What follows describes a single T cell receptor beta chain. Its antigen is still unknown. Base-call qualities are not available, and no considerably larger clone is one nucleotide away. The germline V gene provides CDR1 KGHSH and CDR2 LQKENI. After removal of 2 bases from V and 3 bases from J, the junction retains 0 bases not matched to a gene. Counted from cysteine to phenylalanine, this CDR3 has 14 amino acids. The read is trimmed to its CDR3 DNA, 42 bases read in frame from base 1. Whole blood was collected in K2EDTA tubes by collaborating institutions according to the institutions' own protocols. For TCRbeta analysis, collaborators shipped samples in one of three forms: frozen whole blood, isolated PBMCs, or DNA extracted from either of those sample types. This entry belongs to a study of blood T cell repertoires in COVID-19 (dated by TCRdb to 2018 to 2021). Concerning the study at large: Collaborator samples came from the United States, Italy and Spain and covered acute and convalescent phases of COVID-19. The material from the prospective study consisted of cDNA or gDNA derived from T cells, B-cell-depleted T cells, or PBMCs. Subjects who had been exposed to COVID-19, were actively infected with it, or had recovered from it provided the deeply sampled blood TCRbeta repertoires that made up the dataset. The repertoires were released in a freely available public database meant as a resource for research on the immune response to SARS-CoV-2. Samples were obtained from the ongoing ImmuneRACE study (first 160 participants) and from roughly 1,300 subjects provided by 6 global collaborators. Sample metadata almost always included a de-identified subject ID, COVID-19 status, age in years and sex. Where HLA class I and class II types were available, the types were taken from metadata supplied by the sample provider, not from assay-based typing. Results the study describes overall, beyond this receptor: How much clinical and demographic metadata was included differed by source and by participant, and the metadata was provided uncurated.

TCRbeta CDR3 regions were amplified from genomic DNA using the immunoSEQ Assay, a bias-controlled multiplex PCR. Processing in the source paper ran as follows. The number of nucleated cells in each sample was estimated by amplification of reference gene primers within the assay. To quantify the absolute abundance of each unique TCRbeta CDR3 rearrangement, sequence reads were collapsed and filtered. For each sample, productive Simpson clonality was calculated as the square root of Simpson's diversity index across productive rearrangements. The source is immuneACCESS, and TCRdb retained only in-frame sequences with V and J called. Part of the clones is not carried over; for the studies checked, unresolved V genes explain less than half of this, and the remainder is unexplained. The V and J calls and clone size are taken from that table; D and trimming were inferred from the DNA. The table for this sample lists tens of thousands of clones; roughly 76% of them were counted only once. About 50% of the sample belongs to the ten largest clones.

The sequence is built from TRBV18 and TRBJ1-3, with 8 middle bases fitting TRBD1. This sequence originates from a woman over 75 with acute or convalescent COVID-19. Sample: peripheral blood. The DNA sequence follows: TGTGCCAGCTCACCAGACAGGGGTGGAAACACCATATATTTT. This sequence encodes CASSPDRGGNTIYF.